This is a list of T cell receptor beta chains from one sample in a study of blood T cell repertoires in COVID-19. Produced via immunoSEQ multiplex PCR; TCRdb's table is partial and in-frame only. The table includes tens of thousands of clones, around nine tenths detected once. Specimen: peripheral blood. Source of these receptors: a woman of 80 years or more with active or convalescent COVID-19. The CDR3 runs from the conserved cysteine through the conserved F or W. The D gene is left open where the match is weak. Clone size is not always given. Where it is, it says once, few, many or a class for expanded clones.

TRBV6-6,TRBD1,TRBJ2-5,.,CASLQGARETQYF,TGTGCCAGCCTGCAGGGGGCGCGGGAGACCCAGTACTTC
TRBV5-1,.,TRBJ1-1,.,CASSDQGANTEAFF,TGCGCCAGCAGCGACCAGGGCGCGAACACTGAAGCTTTCTTT
TRBV7-3,TRBD1,TRBJ1-2,.,CASSHSANRGGYTF,TGTGCCAGCAGCCATTCAGCGAACAGGGGTGGCTACACCTTC
TRBV4-1,.,TRBJ1-2,.,CASSQAVASYGYTF,TGCGCCAGCAGCCAAGCAGTAGCAAGCTATGGCTACACCTTC
TRBV18,.,TRBJ1-4,few,CASASGTGDEKLFF,TGTGCCAGCGCCTCCGGGACGGGAGATGAAAAACTGTTTTTT
TRBV12-3/TRBV12-4,.,TRBJ2-7,.,CASSPGFYEQYF,TGTGCCAGCAGCCCGGGGTTCTACGAGCAGTACTTC
TRBV7-2,.,TRBJ1-6,.,CASSDTTGTRYNSPLHF,TGTGCCAGCAGCGATACAACCGGGACAAGATATAATTCACCCCTCCACTTT
TRBV6-2/TRBV6-3,.,TRBJ2-1,.,CASSERSSYNEQFF,TGTGCCAGCAGTGAGCGGAGCTCCTACAATGAGCAGTTCTTC
TRBV7-9,TRBD2,TRBJ2-1,.,CASSLRGSGGGDNEQFF,TGTGCCAGCAGCTTAAGGGGTAGCGGGGGTGGTGACAATGAGCAGTTCTTC
TRBV6-5,.,TRBJ1-3,.,CASRVENHSGNTIYF,TGTGCCAGCAGGGTTGAGAACCACTCTGGAAACACCATATATTTT
TRBV7-2,TRBD1,TRBJ2-3,.,CASSSPGQGAASDTQYF,TGTGCCAGCAGCTCCCCGGGACAGGGGGCAGCAAGCGATACGCAGTATTTT
TRBV5-5,.,TRBJ2-2,.,CASSLSIQGAPTGELFF,TGTGCCAGCAGCTTGTCGATTCAAGGGGCGCCTACCGGGGAGCTGTTTTTT
TRBV19,TRBD1,TRBJ1-5,.,CASNRGFNQPQHF,TGTGCCAGTAACAGGGGGTTTAATCAGCCCCAGCATTTT
TRBV19,.,TRBJ1-2,.,CASSIIAGSGGYTF,TGTGCCAGTAGTATTATCGCAGGGTCGGGTGGCTACACCTTC
TRBV6-5,.,TRBJ2-2,.,CASWGDTGELFF,TGTGCCAGCTGGGGGGACACCGGGGAGCTGTTTTTT
TRBV18,TRBD1,TRBJ2-7,once,CASSLTVGQGYEQYF,TGTGCCAGCTCACTTACCGTGGGACAGGGCTACGAGCAGTACTTC
TRBV29-1,TRBD1,TRBJ2-7,.,CSVVLGQGDEQYF,TGCAGCGTTGTGCTGGGACAGGGTGATGAGCAGTACTTC
TRBV9,.,TRBJ2-3,.,CASSPGGTWVVQEGCTDTQYF,TGTGCCAGCAGCCCAGGGGGGACTTGGGTTGTCCAAGAGGGGTGCACAGATACGCAGTATTTT
TRBV10-1,.,TRBJ2-1,.,CASSESGAHSYNEQFF,TGCGCCAGCAGTGAGTCAGGAGCCCACTCCTACAATGAGCAGTTCTTC
TRBV19,TRBD1,TRBJ1-1,.,CASATGTGGQSNTEAFF,TGTGCCAGTGCTACCGGGACAGGGGGCCAGTCGAACACTGAAGCTTTCTTT
TRBV7-8,.,TRBJ1-4,.,CASSLIPGWANEKLFF,TGTGCCAGCAGCCTCATCCCAGGGTGGGCTAATGAAAAACTGTTTTTT
TRBV24-1,.,TRBJ1-2,.,CATRTVSGFYGYTF,TGTGCCACCAGGACAGTCAGTGGATTCTATGGCTACACCTTC
TRBV21-1,.,TRBJ2-1,.,CASSPGTRRQFF,TGTGCCAGCAGCCCAGGGACTAGGAGGCAGTTCTTC
TRBV30,.,TRBJ2-1,.,CANPWQGQQFF,TGTGCCAATCCATGGCAGGGCCAGCAGTTCTTC
TRBV19,TRBD1,TRBJ1-2,.,CASRTGGSYYGYTF,TGTGCCAGCAGAACAGGGGGGTCTTACTATGGCTACACCTTC
TRBV7-2,.,TRBJ1-5,once,CASSPSFLSSNQPQHF,TGTGCCAGCAGCCCGAGCTTCCTTAGCAGCAATCAGCCCCAGCATTTT
TRBV4-1,.,TRBJ2-7,.,CASSLTLGQYYEQYF,TGCGCCAGCAGCCTCACCTTGGGACAATACTACGAGCAGTACTTC
TRBV23-1,TRBD1,TRBJ1-3,.,CASSPRGQGYGNTIYF,TGCGCCAGCAGTCCCAGGGGACAGGGCTATGGAAACACCATATATTTT
TRBV7-2,.,TRBJ1-2,.,CASSPLLQGVGYGYTF,TGTGCCAGCAGCCCCCTTCTACAGGGAGTTGGCTATGGCTACACCTTC
TRBV9,TRBD2,TRBJ2-7,.,CASSFGGGIGEQYF,TGTGCCAGCAGCTTCGGCGGGGGGATCGGCGAGCAGTACTTC
TRBV3-1/TRBV3-2,.,TRBJ1-2,.,CASSPRSRASGNYGYTF,TGTGCCAGCAGCCCAAGGAGCAGGGCCTCAGGCAACTATGGCTACACCTTC
TRBV6-5,.,TRBJ1-2,.,CASSPRYGDYGYTF,TGTGCCAGCAGTCCCCGGTACGGGGACTATGGCTACACCTTC
TRBV30,.,TRBJ1-2,.,CAWSPGGTGHYGYTF,TGTGCCTGGAGTCCTGGCGGTACAGGCCACTATGGCTACACCTTC
TRBV7-8,TRBD2,TRBJ2-7,.,CASSLGTSGVEFMYEQYF,TGTGCCAGCAGCTTAGGGACTAGCGGGGTTGAGTTTATGTACGAGCAGTACTTC
TRBV6-5,.,TRBJ2-2,once,CASTEDSGTAGELFF,TGTGCCAGCACCGAGGATTCAGGGACTGCCGGGGAGCTGTTTTTT
TRBV27,TRBD1,TRBJ1-1,once,CASSIGQVMNTEAFF,TGTGCCAGCAGCATAGGACAGGTGATGAACACTGAAGCTTTCTTT
TRBV6-2/TRBV6-3,.,TRBJ2-2,.,CASSYWGGGPPGELFF,TGTGCCAGCAGTTACTGGGGCGGGGGCCCCCCCGGGGAGCTGTTTTTT
TRBV7-2,TRBD2,TRBJ2-1,once,CASSLASGGYNEQFF,TGTGCCAGCAGCTTAGCGAGCGGGGGTTACAATGAGCAGTTCTTC
TRBV5-5,.,TRBJ1-5,.,CACCSVAGGLGRNQPQHF,TGTGCCTGCTGCTCCGTGGCGGGGGGGCTGGGGCGCAATCAGCCCCAGCATTTT
TRBV18,.,TRBJ2-7,.,CASSPQGSLHSYEQYF,TGTGCCAGCTCACCCCAGGGGTCCCTTCATTCCTACGAGCAGTACTTC
TRBV7-8,TRBD1,TRBJ1-2,.,CASSHEQGGNYGYTF,TGTGCCAGCAGCCATGAACAGGGGGGCAACTATGGCTACACCTTC
TRBV19,TRBD1,TRBJ2-2,.,CASSPGTGGWTGELFF,TGTGCCAGTAGCCCCGGGACAGGGGGATGGACCGGGGAGCTGTTTTTT
TRBV3-1/TRBV3-2,.,TRBJ2-7,.,CASSQDTSRSEQYF,TGTGCCAGCAGCCAAGATACGAGCAGGTCAGAGCAGTACTTC
TRBV7-9,TRBD1,TRBJ2-7,.,CASSYPGTGVHEQYF,TGTGCCAGCAGCTACCCCGGGACAGGGGTGCACGAGCAGTACTTC
TRBV6-1,.,TRBJ1-4,few,CASSEAPSFWEKLFF,TGTGCCAGCAGTGAAGCCCCGAGCTTTTGGGAAAAACTGTTTTTT
TRBV18,TRBD1,TRBJ1-4,.,CASSPNPDRGLMFF,TGTGCCAGCTCACCGAACCCGGACAGGGGTTTAATGTTTTTT
TRBV6-4,TRBD2,TRBJ2-3,.,CASSRGGTTDTQYF,TGTGCCAGCAGTCGGGGGGGAACCACAGATACGCAGTATTTT
TRBV5-1,.,TRBJ2-5,.,CASSLGGGFGGETQYF,TGCGCCAGCAGCTTAGGGGGCGGGTTCGGAGGGGAGACCCAGTACTTC
TRBV18,.,TRBJ1-1,.,CASSRGQTGMNTEAFF,TGTGCCAGCTCACGGGGGCAGACGGGAATGAACACTGAAGCTTTCTTT
TRBV28,TRBD1,TRBJ1-4,.,CASRVGGDRQKLFF,TGTGCCAGCAGGGTGGGGGGGGACAGGCAAAAACTGTTTTTT